This T cell receptor beta chain came from a study of liver allograft versus peripheral blood T cells. Across the whole study: In transplanted livers, T cell receptor repertoires were compared with those found in the recipients' peripheral blood. Findings and limits, study-wide: In liver allografts, T cell receptor repertoires reportedly differed from the repertoires found in peripheral blood.

The V end was cut by 0 bases, the J end by 4 bases, with 15 bases between. Germline CDR1 and CDR2: MNHEY and SVGEGT. CDR3 length: 16 amino acids. TCRdb re-analysed the reads in MiXCR, keeping a single row per CDR3 protein. The sample shows more than 10,000 distinct CDR3 sequences, approximately 30% of them seen only once. In its sample, this clonotype is medium-sized. The antigen remains undetermined. The sequence was collected from a human patient who had a liver transplant. Some of the T cells may derive from the graft donor. This rearrangement joins TRBV6-2 or TRBV6-3 to TRBJ1-2, with D unresolved. CDR3 region: CASSYSSSPGPYGYTF. The CDR3 coding sequence is TGTGCCAGCAGTTACTCGAGCAGCCCGGGTCCCTATGGCTACACCTTC.